The 13 T cell receptor beta chains reported below all come from one sample, sequenced in a study of identical twins (dated by TCRdb to the mid-2010s). Receptor amplification or capture employed 5' RACE. Sequenced on an Illumina HiSeq 2000. TCRdb reanalyzed the raw reads on its own, using fastp at Q25 for trimming and MiXCR for clone calling, and kept in-frame beta chains. Every entry covers one CDR3 protein and lists the most common genes and DNA from its rows. Present in this sample are around 570,000 distinct CDR3 sequences, roughly 9.9% of which were seen just once. The ten largest account for more than 2.5% of the sample. Another study also made use of these data, one on yellow fever vaccine responses in identical twins.

Specimen: PBMCs. Source of these receptors: a woman between 18 and 30 years old in good health.

In its sample, this clonotype was seen many times. CDR3: CASSLAVDEKLFF. The CDR3 region has the DNA TGTGCCAGCAGTTTGGCCGTAGATGAAAAACTGTTTTTT. The V gene is TRBV28, the J gene TRBJ1-4; no clear D gene. Germline values: CDR1 MDHEN, CDR2 SYDVKM. Trimming removed 3 bases from V and 6 bases from J, with 8 bases in between. The CDR3 covers 13 residues.

The chain combines TRBV4-1 with TRBJ2-4, with 8 bases lining up with TRBD1. CDR1 and CDR2 (germline): MGHRA, YSYEKL. The trim removed 2 bases at V and 7 bases at J, leaving 7 bases unmatched. CDR3 length equals 15 residues. The CDR3 sequence is CASSQPDRDWNIQYF. The DNA for the CDR3 is TGCGCCAGCAGCCAACCGGACAGGGATTGGAACATTCAGTACTTC.

This clonotype was detected only a few times. The chain is built from TRBV10-2 and TRBJ2-1; 8 nucleotides align to TRBD1. Germline V gene lookup returns CDR1 WSHSY and CDR2 SAAADI. Trimming at V came to 6 bases and at J to 12 bases, leaving 4 bases not matched to a gene. This CDR3 region has 11 residues. The CDR3 DNA is TGCGCCAGCAGGCAGGGGGCAGGGCAGTTCTTC. As protein: CASRQGAGQFF.

This clonotype was counted only a few times. The chain employs TRBV7-2 and TRBJ2-7; 10 bases map to TRBD2. Germline CDR1 and CDR2: SGHTA and FQGNSA. With 4 bases clipped from V and 3 bases from J, the junction kept 9 bases outside the gene matches. There are 16 residues in the CDR3. This CDR3 reads CASSSRRAGGDYEQYF. The CDR3 DNA follows: TGTGCCAGCAGCTCCCGTAGAGCGGGGGGGGACTACGAGCAGTACTTC.

The V call is TRBV2, the J call TRBJ2-4; 9 bases are shared with TRBD1. The CDR3 runs 15 residues. The ends lost 6 bases at V and 0 bases at J; junction bases unmatched: 3. CDR1 and CDR2 (germline): SNHLY, FYNNEI. The CDR3 DNA sequence: TGTGCCAGCAGGGGACAGGGTCTAGCCAAAAACATTCAGTACTTC. This codes for CASRGQGLAKNIQYF.

In this sample, this clonotype turned up a few times. The chain recombines TRBV27 with TRBJ2-7, with D possibly TRBD1 on 6 matching bases. The CDR3 runs 14 residues. CDR1 and CDR2 (germline): MNHEY, SMNVEV (reference sequence). The V and J ends lost 3 bases and 3 bases respectively, with 12 bases between them. The CDR3 DNA is TGTGCCAGCAGTTTGACAGGAGCATACTACGAGCAGTACTTC. Amino acids: CASSLTGAYYEQYF.

V and J are TRBV7-2 and TRBJ2-1, with D possibly being TRBD1 or TRBD2 (5 bases each). This CDR3 spans 13 amino acids. Germline V gene data show CDR1 as SGHTA and CDR2 as FQGNSA. Trimming left V 6 bases short and J 5 bases short, with 11 bases between. The CDR3, as DNA: TGTGCCAGCAGGCTGGGACCTAACAATGAGCAGTTCTTC. The encoded protein is CASRLGPNNEQFF.

This sequence joins TRBV10-2 and TRBJ1-1; D ambiguous. Trimming shortened V by 5 bases and J by 1 base, and 11 bases separated the two germline ends. This CDR3 is 14 amino acids long. Germline CDR1 WSHSY, CDR2 SAAADI. The CDR3 DNA reads as TGCGCCAGCAGTTTTTCGGGATCGAACACTGAAGCTTTCTTT. It translates to CASSFSGSNTEAFF.

The V call is TRBV29-1, the J call TRBJ2-1, with 9 bases that match TRBD2. CDR1 and CDR2 from the germline V gene are SQVTM and ANQGSEA. With 5 bases clipped from V and 5 bases from J, the junction kept 4 bases outside the gene matches. The CDR3 consists of 13 residues. The CDR3 DNA reads as TGCAGCGTTATCATAGCGGGGGACAATGAGCAGTTCTTC. Translated, it gives CSVIIAGDNEQFF.

This clonotype came up many times. This chain connects TRBV12-3 or TRBV12-4 to TRBJ2-1; D perhaps matches TRBD1 (5 bases). This CDR3 spans 13 amino acids. V lost 1 base to trimming and J lost 12 bases, with 13 bases between them. The CDR3 DNA reads TGTGCCAGCAGTTTAGTTCAGGGCCTATGGCAGTTCTTC. Translating gives CASSLVQGLWQFF.

The V gene is TRBV12-3 or TRBV12-4, the J gene TRBJ2-1, with D hard to call. The CDR3 spans 10 residues. V was cut by 8 bases and J by 10 bases, with 9 bases left in between. The CDR3 nucleotides read TGTGCCAGCGGCGTCAGCGAGCAGTTCTTC. It encodes CASGVSEQFF.

In this sample, this clonotype turned up a few times. This chain connects TRBV5-1 to TRBJ1-3; D gene uncertain. V was pared by 8 bases and J by 0 bases, with 12 bases between. This CDR3 region has 14 residues. The germline V gene has CDR1 SGHRS and CDR2 YFSETQ. CDR3 loop: CARHGGDSGNTIYF. In DNA form, the CDR3 reads TGCGCCAGACACGGCGGCGACTCTGGAAACACCATATATTTT.

This chain links TRBV20-1 with TRBJ2-7, with a tentative D call TRBD2 (6 bases). Trimming shortened V by 3 bases and J by 0 bases, and 12 bases separated the two germline ends. This CDR3 region has 14 residues. Germline V CDR1 and CDR2: DFQATT, SNEGSKA (reference sequence). The CDR3 sequence is CSARRSGLSYEQYF. CDR3 DNA: TGCAGTGCTAGGCGTAGCGGTCTCTCCTACGAGCAGTACTTC.